One sample yielded the 15 T cell receptor beta chains listed below, sequenced in a study of cytomegalovirus exposure and HLA in healthy donors. The study ran its PCR with 60 Vbeta and 13 Jbeta primers. The protocol was immunoSEQ multiplex PCR, while the TCRdb copy is restricted to in-frame clones and leaves out a portion. This repertoire shows under 110,000 clones, 75% to 90% found once; its top ten account for about 3.7%. Sequences were obtained from PBMCs. The receptors were gathered from a man aged 30 to 39 in good health and CMV-seronegative.

The gene calls are TRBV5-1 and TRBJ2-7; 7 nucleotides align to TRBD1. CDR1 SGHRS and CDR2 YFSETQ come from the germline V gene. This CDR3 contains 15 residues. The V gene end was trimmed by 0 bases and the J gene end by 6 bases; junction bases not matched to a gene: 9. The CDR3 sequence: CASSLAEDRMGEQYF. Here the CDR3 DNA reads TGCGCCAGCAGCTTGGCCGAGGACAGGATGGGCGAGCAGTACTTC.

The chain has TRBV10-3 and TRBJ2-3, with a weak D call TRBD2 (5 bases). Germline CDR1 ENHRY, CDR2 SYGVKD. This CDR3 comprises 12 residues. V lost 8 bases, J lost 6 bases, and 12 bases lay in between. The CDR3 nucleotides read TGTGCCATCGGGCGGGCCGAGGATACGCAGTATTTT. It specifies CAIGRAEDTQYF.

The J gene is TRBJ1-1, the V gene TRBV7-3; 7 bases are a match to TRBD1. With V trimmed by 4 bases and J by 2 bases, 4 bases remained unmatched. There are 14 residues in the CDR3. CDR1 and CDR2 (germline): SGHTA, FQGTGA. The CDR3 spells CASSSRGLNTEAFF. The CDR3 DNA reads TGTGCCAGCAGCTCAAGGGGGCTAAACACTGAAGCTTTCTTT.

The CDR3 region has the DNA TGTGCCAGCAGCCCTGGACAGGGCATCGGTCAGCCCCAGCATTTT. It specifies CASSPGQGIGQPQHF. The rearrangement joins TRBV27 to TRBJ1-5; 8 nucleotides agree with TRBD1. Germline V gene lookup returns CDR1 MNHEY and CDR2 SMNVEV (reference sequence). The CDR3 runs 15 residues. The V and J ends lost 6 bases and 6 bases, in that order; junction bases with no gene match: 10.

The genes are TRBV19 and TRBJ2-3; D is possibly TRBD1 (5 bases). The CDR3 spans 13 residues. V lost 4 bases, J lost 6 bases, and 11 bases lay in between. The germline gives CDR1 LNHDA, CDR2 SQIVND (reference sequence). CDR3: CASSTGPWDTQYF. CDR3 in DNA: TGTGCCAGTAGTACAGGGCCTTGGGATACGCAGTATTTT.

This clone was seen only a few times. The V and J genes are TRBV2 and TRBJ2-1; D remains unclear. Between the trimmed V and J ends, which lost 2 bases and 4 bases, there was a span of 6 bases. The length of the CDR3 is 13 residues. Germline lookup yields CDR1 SNHLY and CDR2 FYNNEI. CDR3: CASSENKYNEQFF. In nucleotides, the CDR3 is TGTGCCAGCAGTGAAAACAAATACAATGAGCAGTTCTTC.

The J gene is TRBJ2-2, the V gene TRBV19, with a possible D match to TRBD1 (5 bases). This CDR3 is 15 amino acids long. Per the germline V gene, CDR1 is LNHDA and CDR2 is SQIVND (reference sequence). Trimming took 9 bases from V and 1 from J, leaving 15 bases between them. CDR3 loop: CASTTGEKNTGELFF. The CDR3 DNA follows: TGTGCCAGCACAACAGGAGAGAAGAACACCGGGGAGCTGTTTTTT.

This clone has just a few counts. The CDR3 is CASSVTGENSNQPQHF. The CDR3 region has the DNA TGTGCCAGCAGTGTTACAGGGGAAAATAGCAATCAGCCCCAGCATTTT. The rearrangement joins TRBV27 to TRBJ1-5, with 7 bases that match TRBD1. The ends lost 5 bases at V and 0 bases at J; junction bases unmatched: 7. Looked up from germline, CDR1 is MNHEY and CDR2 is SMNVEV (reference sequence). The CDR3 is made up of 16 amino acids.

This chain joins TRBV4-3 and TRBJ2-7, with 7 positions matching TRBD1. V gave up 0 bases and J gave up 4 bases; unmatched junction bases: 9. Germline CDR1 and CDR2: LGHNA and YSLEER. CDR3 size: 16 residues. This chain's CDR3 is CASSQEVHRGIYEQYF. The CDR3 coding sequence is TGCGCCAGCAGCCAAGAGGTACACAGGGGAATTTACGAGCAGTACTTC.

The chain carries TRBV6-5 and TRBJ2-1; TRBD1 matches at 10 bases. Trimming at V came to 5 bases and at J to 5 bases, leaving 6 bases not matched to a gene. The CDR3 runs 15 residues. Germline V CDR1 and CDR2: MNHEY, SVGAGI. The CDR3 is CASSQDRGRDNEQFF. DNA of the CDR3: TGTGCCAGCAGTCAAGACAGGGGGCGCGACAATGAGCAGTTCTTC.

The chain recombines TRBV27 with TRBJ2-3; D might be TRBD2 (6 bases). Germline V gives CDR1 MNHEY, CDR2 SMNVEV (reference sequence). Deletions cut 8 bases from V and 6 bases from J, with 15 bases between. The CDR3 is 13 amino acids. The CDR3 DNA follows: TGTGCCAGCCGCGAGCCGGAGGGGGATACGCAGTATTTT. Translated, it gives CASREPEGDTQYF.

The chain couples TRBV7-9 to TRBJ1-2; D remains unclear. Germline CDR1 reads SEHNR; CDR2 reads FQNEAQ (reference sequence). The CDR3 length is 12 residues. V lost 3 bases, J lost 5 bases, and 7 bases lay in between. CDR3 in amino acids: CASSFVEYGYTF. CDR3 DNA: TGTGCCAGCAGCTTCGTTGAGTATGGCTACACCTTC. Variable domain in full (rest from reference TRBV7-9 and TRBJ1-2): DTGVSQNPRHKITKRGQNVTFRCDPISEHNRLYWYRQTLGQGPEFLTYFQNEAQLEKSRLLSDRFSAERPKGSFSTLEIQRTEQGDSAMYLCASSFVEYGYTFGSGTRLTVV.

The J gene is TRBJ2-2, the V gene TRBV2; weak D call: TRBD1 (6 bases). The CDR3 is 14 amino acids. V was shortened by 4 bases and J by 0 bases, with 6 bases between the two germline ends. The germline gives CDR1 SNHLY, CDR2 FYNNEI. CDR3 sequence: CASSGTANTGELFF. DNA of the CDR3: TGTGCCAGCAGTGGGACAGCGAACACCGGGGAGCTGTTTTTT.

The V gene is TRBV7-9, the J gene TRBJ2-1, with D maybe TRBD1 (6 bases). From germline, CDR1 is SEHNR and CDR2 FQNEAQ (reference sequence). The CDR3 is made up of 14 amino acids. With 5 bases removed from V and 4 bases from J, the gap between germline ends came to 12 bases. CDR3 DNA: TGTGCCAGCAGCCTACCCGGACAGTACAATGAGCAGTTCTTC. Its translation is CASSLPGQYNEQFF. Drawing the rest from reference TRBV7-9 and TRBJ2-1, the complete variable domain is DTGVSQNPRHKITKRGQNVTFRCDPISEHNRLYWYRQTLGQGPEFLTYFQNEAQLEKSRLLSDRFSAERPKGSFSTLEIQRTEQGDSAMYLCASSLPGQYNEQFFGPGTRLTVL.

The chain is built from TRBV5-6 and TRBJ2-5, with 13 nucleotides matching TRBD2. The CDR3 loop spans 15 amino acids. Trimming removed 4 bases from V and 4 bases from J; junction bases left unmatched: 4. Germline lookup yields CDR1 SGHDT and CDR2 YYEEEE. CDR3 residues: CASSRTSGGLETQYF. CDR3 in DNA: TGTGCCAGCAGCCGGACTAGCGGGGGTCTAGAGACCCAGTACTTC. Based on the CDR3 plus reference TRBV5-6 and TRBJ2-5, the full variable domain is DAGVTQSPTHLIKTRGQQVTLRCSPKSGHDTVSWYQQALGQGPQFIFQYYEEEERQRGNFPDRFSGHQFPNYSSELNVNALLLGDSALYLCASSRTSGGLETQYFGPGTRLLVL.